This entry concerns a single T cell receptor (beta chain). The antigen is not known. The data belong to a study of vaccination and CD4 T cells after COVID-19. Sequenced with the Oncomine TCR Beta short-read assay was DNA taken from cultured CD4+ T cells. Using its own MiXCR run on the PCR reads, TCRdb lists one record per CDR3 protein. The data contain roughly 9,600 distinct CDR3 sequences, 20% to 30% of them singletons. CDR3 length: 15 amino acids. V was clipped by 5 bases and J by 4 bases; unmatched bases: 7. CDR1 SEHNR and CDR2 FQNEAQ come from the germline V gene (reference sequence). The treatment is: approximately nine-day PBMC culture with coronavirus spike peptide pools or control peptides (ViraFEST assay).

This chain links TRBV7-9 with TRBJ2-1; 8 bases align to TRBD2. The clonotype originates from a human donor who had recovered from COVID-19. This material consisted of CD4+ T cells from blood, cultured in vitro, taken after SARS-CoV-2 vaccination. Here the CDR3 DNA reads TGTGCCAGCAGCCCTATAGCGGGAACGTACAATGAGCAGTTCTTC. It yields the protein CASSPIAGTYNEQFF.